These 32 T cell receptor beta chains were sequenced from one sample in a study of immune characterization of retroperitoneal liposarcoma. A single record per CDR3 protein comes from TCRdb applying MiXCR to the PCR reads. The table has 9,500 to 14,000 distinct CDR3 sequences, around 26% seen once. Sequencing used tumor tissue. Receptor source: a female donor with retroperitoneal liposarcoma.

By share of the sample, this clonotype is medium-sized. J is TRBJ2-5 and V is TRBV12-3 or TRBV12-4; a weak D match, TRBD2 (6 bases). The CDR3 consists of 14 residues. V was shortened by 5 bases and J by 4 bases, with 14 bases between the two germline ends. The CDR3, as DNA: TGTGCCAGCAGTCCGGGCGGGGACCTAGAGACCCAGTACTTC. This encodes CASSPGGDLETQYF.

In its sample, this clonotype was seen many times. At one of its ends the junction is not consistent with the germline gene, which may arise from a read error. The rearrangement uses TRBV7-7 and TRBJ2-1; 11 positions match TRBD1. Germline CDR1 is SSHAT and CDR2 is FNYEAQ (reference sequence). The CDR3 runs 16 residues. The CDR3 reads CASSQRYMGQGETQFF. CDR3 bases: TGTGCTAGCAGCCAAAGATACATGGGACAGGGGGAGACCCAGTTCTTC.

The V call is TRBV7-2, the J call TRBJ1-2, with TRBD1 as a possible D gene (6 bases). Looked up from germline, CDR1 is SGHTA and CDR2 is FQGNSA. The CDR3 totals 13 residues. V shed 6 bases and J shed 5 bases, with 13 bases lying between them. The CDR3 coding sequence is TGTGCCAGCAGTCTTGAACAGGGTTATGGCTACACCTTC. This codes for CASSLEQGYGYTF.

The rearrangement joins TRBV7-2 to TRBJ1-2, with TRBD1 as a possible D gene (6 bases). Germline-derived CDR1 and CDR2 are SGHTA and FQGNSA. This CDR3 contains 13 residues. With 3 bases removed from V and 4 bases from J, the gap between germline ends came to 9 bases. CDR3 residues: CASSFGGGYGYTF. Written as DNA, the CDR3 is TGTGCCAGCAGCTTCGGAGGGGGCTATGGCTACACCTTC.

CDR3 nucleotides: TGTGCCAGCAGTTACGGGACAGGGGGCTACAATGAGCAGTTCTTC. This encodes CASSYGTGGYNEQFF. This chain joins TRBV6-6 and TRBJ2-1, with 11 bases matching TRBD1. CDR3 length: 15 amino acids. Germline lookup yields CDR1 MNHNY and CDR2 SVGAGI (reference sequence). Trimming took 2 bases from V and 3 from J; bases not matched to a gene: 0.

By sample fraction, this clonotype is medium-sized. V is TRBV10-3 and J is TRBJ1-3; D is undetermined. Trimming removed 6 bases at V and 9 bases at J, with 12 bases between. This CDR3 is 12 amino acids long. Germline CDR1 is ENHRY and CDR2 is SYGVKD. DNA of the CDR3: TGTGCCATCAGGTCCACGACGGGCACCATATATTTT. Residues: CAIRSTTGTIYF.

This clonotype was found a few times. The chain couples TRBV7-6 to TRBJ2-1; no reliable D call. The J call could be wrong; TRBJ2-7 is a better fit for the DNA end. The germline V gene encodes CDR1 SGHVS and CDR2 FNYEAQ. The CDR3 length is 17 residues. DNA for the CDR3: TGTGCCAGCAGCTACGAACTGGGAATATCTCCCTACAATGAGCAGTACTTC. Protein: CASSYELGISPYNEQYF.

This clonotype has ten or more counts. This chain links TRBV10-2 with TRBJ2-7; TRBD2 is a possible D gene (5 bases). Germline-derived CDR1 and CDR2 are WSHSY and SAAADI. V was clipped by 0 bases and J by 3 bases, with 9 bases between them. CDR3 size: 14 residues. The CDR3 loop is CASSESTNNYEQYF. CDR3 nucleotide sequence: TGCGCCAGCAGTGAGTCGACTAACAACTACGAGCAGTACTTC.

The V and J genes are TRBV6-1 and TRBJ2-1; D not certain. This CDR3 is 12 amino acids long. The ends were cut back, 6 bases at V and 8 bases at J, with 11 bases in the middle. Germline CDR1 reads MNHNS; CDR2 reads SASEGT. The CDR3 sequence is CASRRAVDEQFF. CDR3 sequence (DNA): TGTGCCAGCAGACGAGCAGTGGATGAGCAGTTCTTC.

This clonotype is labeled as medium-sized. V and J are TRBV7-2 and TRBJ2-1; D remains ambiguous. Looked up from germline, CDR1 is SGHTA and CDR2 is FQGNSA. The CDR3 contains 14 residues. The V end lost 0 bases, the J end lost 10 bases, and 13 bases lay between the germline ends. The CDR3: CASSLARASYEQFF. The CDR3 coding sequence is TGTGCCAGCAGCTTAGCGAGAGCGTCCTACGAGCAGTTCTTC.

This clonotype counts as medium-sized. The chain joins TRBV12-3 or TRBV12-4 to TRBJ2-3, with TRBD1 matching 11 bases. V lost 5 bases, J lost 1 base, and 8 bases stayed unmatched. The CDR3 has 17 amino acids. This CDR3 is CASSLGQGAGGTDTQYF. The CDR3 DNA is TGTGCCAGCAGTCTAGGACAGGGGGCAGGTGGCACAGATACGCAGTATTTT.

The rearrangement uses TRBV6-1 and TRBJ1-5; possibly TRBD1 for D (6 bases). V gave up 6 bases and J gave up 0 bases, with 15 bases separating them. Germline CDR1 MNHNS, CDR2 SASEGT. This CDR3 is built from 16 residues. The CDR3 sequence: CASSQDSYYSNQPQHF. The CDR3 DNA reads TGTGCCAGCAGCCAGGACAGCTATTATAGCAATCAGCCCCAGCATTTT.

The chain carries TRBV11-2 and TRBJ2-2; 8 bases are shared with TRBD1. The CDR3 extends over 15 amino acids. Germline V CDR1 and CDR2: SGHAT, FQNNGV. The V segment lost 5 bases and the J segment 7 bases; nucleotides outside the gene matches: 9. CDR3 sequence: CASSPRTGLGGELFF. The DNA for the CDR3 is TGTGCCAGCAGCCCGCGGACAGGGCTGGGCGGGGAGCTGTTTTTT.

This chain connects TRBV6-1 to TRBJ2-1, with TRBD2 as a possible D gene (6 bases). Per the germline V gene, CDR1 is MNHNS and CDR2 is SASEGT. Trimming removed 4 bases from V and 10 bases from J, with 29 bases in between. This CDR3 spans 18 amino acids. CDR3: CASSAKHYDFGSAYEQFF. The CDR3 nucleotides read TGTGCCAGCAGTGCGAAGCACTACGATTTCGGGAGCGCCTACGAGCAGTTCTTC.

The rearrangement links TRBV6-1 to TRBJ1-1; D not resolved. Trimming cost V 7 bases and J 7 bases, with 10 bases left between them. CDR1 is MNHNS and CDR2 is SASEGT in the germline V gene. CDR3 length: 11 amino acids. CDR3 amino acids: CASTIHGEAFF. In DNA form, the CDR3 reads TGTGCCAGCACGATACACGGTGAAGCTTTCTTT.

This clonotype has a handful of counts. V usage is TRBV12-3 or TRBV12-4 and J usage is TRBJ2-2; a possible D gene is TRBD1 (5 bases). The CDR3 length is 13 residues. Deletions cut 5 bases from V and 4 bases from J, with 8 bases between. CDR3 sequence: CASSGASTGELFF. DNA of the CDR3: TGTGCCAGCAGTGGGGCTAGCACCGGGGAGCTGTTTTTT.

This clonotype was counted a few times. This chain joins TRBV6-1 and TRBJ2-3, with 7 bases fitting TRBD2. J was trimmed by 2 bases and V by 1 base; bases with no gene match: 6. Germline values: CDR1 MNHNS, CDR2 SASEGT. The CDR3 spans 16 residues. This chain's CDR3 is CASSEGTSTYTDTQYF. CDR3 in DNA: TGTGCCAGCAGTGAAGGGACTAGTACGTACACAGATACGCAGTATTTT.

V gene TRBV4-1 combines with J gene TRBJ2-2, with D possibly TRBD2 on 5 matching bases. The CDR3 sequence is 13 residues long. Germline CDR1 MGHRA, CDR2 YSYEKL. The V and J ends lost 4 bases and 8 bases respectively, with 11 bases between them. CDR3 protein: CASSPGLKGELFF. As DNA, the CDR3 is TGCGCCAGCAGCCCCGGACTCAAAGGGGAGCTGTTTTTT.

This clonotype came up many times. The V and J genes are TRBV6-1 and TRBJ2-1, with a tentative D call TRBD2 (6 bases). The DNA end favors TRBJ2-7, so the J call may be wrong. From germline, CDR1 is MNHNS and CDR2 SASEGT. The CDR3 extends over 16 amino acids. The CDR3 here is CASSEARGDPYNEQYF. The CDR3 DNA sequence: TGTGCCAGCAGTGAAGCGCGCGGGGACCCCTACAATGAGCAGTACTTC.

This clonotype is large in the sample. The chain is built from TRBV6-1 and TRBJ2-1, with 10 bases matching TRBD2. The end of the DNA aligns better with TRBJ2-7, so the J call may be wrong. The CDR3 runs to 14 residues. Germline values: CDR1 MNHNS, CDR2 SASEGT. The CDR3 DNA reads TGTGCCAGCAGCCCACCGGGACTAGCGAATGAGCAGTACTTC. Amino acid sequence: CASSPPGLANEQYF.

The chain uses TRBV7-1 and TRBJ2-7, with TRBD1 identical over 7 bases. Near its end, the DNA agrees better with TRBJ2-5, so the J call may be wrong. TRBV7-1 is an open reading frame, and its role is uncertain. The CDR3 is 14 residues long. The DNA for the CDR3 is TGTGCCAGCAGCCCCCGGACAGGAGGAGAGACCCAGTACTTC. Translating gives CASSPRTGGETQYF.

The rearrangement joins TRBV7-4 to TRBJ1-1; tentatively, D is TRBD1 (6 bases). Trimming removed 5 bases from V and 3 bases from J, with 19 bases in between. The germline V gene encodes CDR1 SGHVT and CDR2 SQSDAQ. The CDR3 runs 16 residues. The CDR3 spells CASSLEGGVWDTEAFF. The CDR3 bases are TGTGCCAGCAGCCTCGAGGGGGGGGTATGGGACACTGAAGCTTTCTTT.

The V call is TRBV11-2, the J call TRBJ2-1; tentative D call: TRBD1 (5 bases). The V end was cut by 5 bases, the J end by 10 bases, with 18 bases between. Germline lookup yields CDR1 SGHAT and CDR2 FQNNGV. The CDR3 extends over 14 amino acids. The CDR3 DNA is TGTGCCAGCAGCGAGCTCAGGGTTTCCTACGAGCAGTTCTTC. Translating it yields CASSELRVSYEQFF.

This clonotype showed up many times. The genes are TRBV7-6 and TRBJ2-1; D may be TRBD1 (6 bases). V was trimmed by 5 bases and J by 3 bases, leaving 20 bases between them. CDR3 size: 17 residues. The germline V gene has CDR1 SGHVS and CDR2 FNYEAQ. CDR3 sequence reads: CASSPEDSDSFYNEQFF. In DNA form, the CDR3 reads TGTGCCAGCAGCCCAGAGGACAGTGATTCATTCTACAATGAGCAGTTCTTC.

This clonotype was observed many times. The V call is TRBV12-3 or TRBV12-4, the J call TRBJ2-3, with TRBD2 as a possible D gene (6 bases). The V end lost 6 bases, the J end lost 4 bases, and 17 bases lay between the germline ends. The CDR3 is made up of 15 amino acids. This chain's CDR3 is CASSPTSSVADTQYF. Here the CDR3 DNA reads TGTGCCAGCAGCCCCACTAGCTCCGTCGCAGATACGCAGTATTTT.

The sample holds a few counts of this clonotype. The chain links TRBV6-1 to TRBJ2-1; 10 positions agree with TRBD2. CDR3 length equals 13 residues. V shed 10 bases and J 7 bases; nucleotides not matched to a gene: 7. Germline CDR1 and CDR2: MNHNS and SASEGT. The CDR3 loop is CATLAGEGNEQFF. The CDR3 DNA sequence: TGTGCCACCCTAGCGGGAGAAGGGAATGAGCAGTTCTTC.

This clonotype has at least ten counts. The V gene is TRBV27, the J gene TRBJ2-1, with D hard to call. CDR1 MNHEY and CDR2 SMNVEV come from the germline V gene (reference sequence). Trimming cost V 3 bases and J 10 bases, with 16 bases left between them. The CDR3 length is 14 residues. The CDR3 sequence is CASSLTANSYEQFF. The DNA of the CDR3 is TGTGCCAGCAGTTTGACGGCCAACTCCTACGAGCAGTTCTTC.

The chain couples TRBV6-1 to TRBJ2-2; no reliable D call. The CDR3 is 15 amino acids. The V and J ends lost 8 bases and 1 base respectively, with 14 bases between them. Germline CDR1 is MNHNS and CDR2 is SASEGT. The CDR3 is CASEYSGQNTGELFF. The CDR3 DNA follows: TGTGCCAGCGAGTACAGTGGGCAGAACACCGGGGAGCTGTTTTTT.

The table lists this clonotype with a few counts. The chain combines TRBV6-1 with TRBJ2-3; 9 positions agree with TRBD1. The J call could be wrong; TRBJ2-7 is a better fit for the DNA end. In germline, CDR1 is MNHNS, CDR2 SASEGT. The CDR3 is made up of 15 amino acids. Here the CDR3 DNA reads TGTGCCCCTCTCTTATGGGACAGGGAACCTTACGAGCAGTACTTC. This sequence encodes CAPLLWDREPYEQYF.

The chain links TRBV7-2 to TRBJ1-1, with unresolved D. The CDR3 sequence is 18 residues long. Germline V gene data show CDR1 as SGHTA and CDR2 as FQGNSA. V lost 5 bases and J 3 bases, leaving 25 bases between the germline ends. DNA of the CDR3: TGTGCCAGCAGCCCAAAGAGGCTGTTCTGGGCCGGGGACACTGAAGCTTTCTTT. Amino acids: CASSPKRLFWAGDTEAFF.

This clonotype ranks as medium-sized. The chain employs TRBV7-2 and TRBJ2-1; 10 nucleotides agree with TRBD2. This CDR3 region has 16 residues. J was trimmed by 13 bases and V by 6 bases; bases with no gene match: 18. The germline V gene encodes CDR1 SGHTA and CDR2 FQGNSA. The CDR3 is CASSFGLAAGGETQFF. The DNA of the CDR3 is TGTGCCAGCAGTTTCGGACTAGCGGCGGGCGGCGAGACCCAGTTCTTC.

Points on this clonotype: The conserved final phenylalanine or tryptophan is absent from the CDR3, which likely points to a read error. CDR3: CASSRTGVPQQETQYP. Written as DNA, the CDR3 is TGTGCCAGCAGCCGGACAGGGGTCCCCCAACAAGAGACCCAGTACCCC. The J gene is TRBJ2-1, the V gene TRBV7-2, with 9 bases fitting TRBD1. The J call may not be correct, given that the DNA end is closer to TRBJ2-5. The CDR3 runs to 16 residues. CDR1 SGHTA and CDR2 FQGNSA come from the germline V gene.